The rows below give T cell receptor beta chains drawn from one sample of a study of blood T cell repertoires in COVID-19. Here immunoSEQ multiplex PCR was the method, and the copy in TCRdb shows in-frame clones only, minus some. Among 150,000 to 200,000 clones listed, approximately 84% were seen once. The sequencing sample was made of peripheral blood. These receptors came from a man aged 40-55 years who had recovered from COVID-19. The CDR3 runs from the conserved cysteine through the conserved F or W. D genes are given only for firm matches. A row's size may be missing; if present it is once, few, many or a size class.

len	d_gene	j_gene	v_gene	abundance	CDR3nt	CDR3aa
13	NA	TRBJ2-1	TRBV3-1/TRBV3-2	NA	TGTGCCAGCAGCCAAGATCGCGTGGATGAGCAGTTCTTC	CASSQDRVDEQFF
14	NA	TRBJ2-5	TRBV5-6	NA	TGTGCCAGCAGCTTGGAGTCTGGCCGGGGGACCCAGTACTTC	CASSLESGRGTQYF
14	TRBD2	TRBJ2-1	TRBV6-5	NA	TGTGCCACCAGACTAGCGGGGCTGGTCAATGAGCAGTTCTTC	CATRLAGLVNEQFF
19	TRBD2	TRBJ2-1	TRBV30	NA	TGTGCCTGGAGTGTCCTGAGGGGACTAGCGGGGGGAATGTCGAATGAGCAGTTCTTC	CAWSVLRGLAGGMSNEQFF
13	NA	TRBJ2-4	TRBV7-3	NA	TGTGCCAGCAGCTTAACGTCCGGAAACATTCAGTACTTC	CASSLTSGNIQYF
17	TRBD2	TRBJ2-1	TRBV4-3	NA	TGCGCCAGCAGCCAAGAATTAGCGGGGGGTCCCTACAATGAGCAGTTCTTC	CASSQELAGGPYNEQFF
15	TRBD1	TRBJ1-4	TRBV24-1	NA	TGTGCCACCAGTGACCCGGGACAGGGTAATGAAAAACTGTTTTTT	CATSDPGQGNEKLFF
13	NA	TRBJ2-7	TRBV18	NA	TGTGCCAGGTTCGGGGTCCCTGCCTACGAGCAGTACTTC	CARFGVPAYEQYF
18	NA	TRBJ2-7	TRBV7-2	NA	TGTGCCAGCAGCCCACAATTCGAGGCAGGGGTTATCTCCTACGAGCAGTACTTC	CASSPQFEAGVISYEQYF
14	NA	TRBJ2-7	TRBV19	NA	TGTGCCAGTAGTATCCTGGACAGCGCCTACGAGCAGTACTTC	CASSILDSAYEQYF
12	NA	TRBJ2-2	TRBV19	once	TGTGCCATGACAGCGAACACCGGGGAGCTGTTTTTT	CAMTANTGELFF
15	TRBD1	TRBJ2-7	TRBV24-1	once	TGTGCCACCAGTGATTCAGGGACAGGGGCCAACGAGCAGTACTTC	CATSDSGTGANEQYF
15	NA	TRBJ2-3	TRBV18	NA	TGTGCCAGCTCACCCGGAACAGGGAGTGGAGATACGCAGTATTTT	CASSPGTGSGDTQYF
16	TRBD2	TRBJ2-1	TRBV9	NA	TGTGCCAGCAGCTCTGGGGGGCTAGCGGGGTACAATGAGCAGTTCTTC	CASSSGGLAGYNEQFF
14	NA	TRBJ1-2	TRBV6-5	few	TGTGCCAGCAGTTACTCGGGAGGAAAGCTCTTCTACACCTTC	CASSYSGGKLFYTF
16	NA	TRBJ2-1	TRBV18	NA	TGTGCCAGCTCACCCGAGTGGGCGGGTACCAACCCGAGAAAGTTCTTC	CASSPEWAGTNPRKFF
15	TRBD1	TRBJ1-2	TRBV24-1	NA	TGTGCCACCAGTGCCTCCGGGACAGGGAATCATGGCTACACCTTC	CATSASGTGNHGYTF
14	NA	TRBJ2-5	TRBV27	NA	TGTGCCAGCAGTTCAAAGGGTAGCGCAGAGACCCAGTACTTC	CASSSKGSAETQYF
14	NA	TRBJ1-5	TRBV7-2	NA	TGTGCCAGCAGCCGGGTCTTTCAGGGTCAGCCCCAGCATTTT	CASSRVFQGQPQHF
12	TRBD1	TRBJ1-2	TRBV12-3/TRBV12-4	NA	TGTGCCAGCAGACCGGGACAGGGACTCTACACCTTC	CASRPGQGLYTF
14	NA	TRBJ1-2	TRBV29-1	NA	TGCAGCGTTGAAGACCTGGGGCCTTTGGGTGGCTACACCTTC	CSVEDLGPLGGYTF
15	NA	TRBJ2-7	TRBV7-8	NA	TGTGCCAGCAGCTTAGGGACTACTCCCACCTACGAGCAGTACTTC	CASSLGTTPTYEQYF
15	TRBD1	TRBJ2-7	TRBV19	NA	TGTGCCAGTAGTATCCGGACAGGGGTTGTCTACGAGCAGTACTTC	CASSIRTGVVYEQYF